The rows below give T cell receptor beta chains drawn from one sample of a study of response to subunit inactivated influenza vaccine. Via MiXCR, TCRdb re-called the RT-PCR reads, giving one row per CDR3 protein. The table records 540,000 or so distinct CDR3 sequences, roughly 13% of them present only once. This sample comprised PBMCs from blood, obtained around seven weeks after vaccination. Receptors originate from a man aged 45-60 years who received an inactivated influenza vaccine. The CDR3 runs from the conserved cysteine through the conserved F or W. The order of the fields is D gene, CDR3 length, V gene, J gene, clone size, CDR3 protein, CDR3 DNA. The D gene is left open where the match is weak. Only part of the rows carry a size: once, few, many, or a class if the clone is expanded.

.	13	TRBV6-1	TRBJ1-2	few	CASSPHRAGGYTF	TGTGCCAGCAGCCCCCACAGGGCCGGTGGCTACACCTTC
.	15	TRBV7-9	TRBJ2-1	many	CASSWGLGTYNEQFF	TGTGCCAGCAGCTGGGGACTCGGAACCTACAATGAGCAGTTCTTC
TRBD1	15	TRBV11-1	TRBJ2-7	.	CASSLTDRGYYEQYF	TGTGCCAGCAGCTTAACAGACAGGGGTTACTACGAGCAGTACTTC
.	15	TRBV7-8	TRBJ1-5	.	CASSPGFGWNQPQHF	TGTGCCAGCAGCCCCGGATTTGGGTGGAATCAGCCCCAGCATTTT
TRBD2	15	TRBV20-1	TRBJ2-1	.	CSASRAGLAHNEQFF	TGCAGTGCTAGTAGGGCGGGACTAGCACACAATGAGCAGTTCTTC
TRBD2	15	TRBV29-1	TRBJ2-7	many	CSVEEMTSGTYEQYF	TGCAGCGTTGAAGAGATGACTAGCGGGACCTACGAGCAGTACTTC
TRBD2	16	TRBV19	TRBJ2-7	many	CASSGGLAGAFYEQYF	TGTGCCAGTAGTGGAGGACTAGCGGGAGCCTTCTACGAGCAGTACTTC
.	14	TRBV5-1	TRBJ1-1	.	CASSLDGVNTEAFF	TGCGCCAGCAGCTTGGACGGCGTGAACACTGAAGCTTTCTTT
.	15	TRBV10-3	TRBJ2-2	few	CAISEDISNTGELFF	TGTGCCATCAGTGAAGATATCTCGAACACCGGGGAGCTGTTTTTT
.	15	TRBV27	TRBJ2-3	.	CASSLGFSDTDTQYF	TGTGCCAGCAGTTTGGGTTTCAGCGACACAGATACGCAGTATTTT